The clone carrying this TCR beta chain was seen a few times. Its antigen is undetermined. Primers used in a second PCR of roughly 6 to 11 cycles were a sample-barcoded 5' primer and a J-beta primer mix. TCRdb itself ran the 5' RACE reads through MiXCR, one entry per CDR3 protein. The sample records roughly 1,500,000 distinct CDR3 sequences, approximately 42% being singletons. The entry originates in a study of blood T cells in healthy people across ages. Study-level background: Capturing about one barcoded beta molecule per two T cells was achieved by template switching.

Study-level results: PBMCs were not sorted, which prevented a conclusive comparison of naive versus antigen-experienced cells. Significant beta diversity loss was already apparent by age roughly 38, declining roughly linearly. Estimates of diversity drawn from one million T cells were considered underestimates.

Germline lookup yields CDR1 ENHRY and CDR2 SYGVKD. The V end lost 6 bases, the J end lost 4 bases, and 8 bases lay between the germline ends. The CDR3 is 12 residues long. This sequence joins TRBV10-3 and TRBJ2-3; no firm D call. The sequence was obtained from a woman aged 18-29 years in good health. Sequencing was performed on blood. The CDR3 protein is CAISHTADTQYF. In DNA form, the CDR3 reads TGTGCCATCAGCCATACAGCAGATACGCAGTATTTT.